A selection of T cell receptor beta chains follows, all from one sample in a study of monozygotic twins with inflammatory bowel disease. TCRdb re-called the 5' RACE reads and shows each CDR3 protein once, DNA omitted. Recorded for this sample: about 210,000 distinct CDR3 sequences. Sequencing used blood. The receptors stem from a human donor with ulcerative colitis or Crohn's disease, or a healthy co-twin of an affected twin (not recorded which). Both conserved end residues are part of each CDR3.

J gene: TRBJ2-1
V gene: TRBV18
CDR3 protein: CASSPRSVEGEQFF

J gene: TRBJ1-1
V gene: TRBV12-3/TRBV12-4
CDR3 protein: CASSPTGAEAFF

J gene: TRBJ2-7
V gene: TRBV5-1
CDR3 protein: CASSLTGYYEQYF

J gene: TRBJ1-1
V gene: TRBV10-3
CDR3 protein: CAISGGYEAFF

J gene: TRBJ2-1
V gene: TRBV6-1
CDR3 protein: CASKGAGLSYNEQFF

J gene: TRBJ1-2
V gene: TRBV7-2
CDR3 protein: CASSPRPWGDGYTF

J gene: TRBJ2-7
V gene: TRBV20-1
CDR3 protein: CSARVPQGNPYEQYF

J gene: TRBJ2-7
V gene: TRBV7-6
CDR3 protein: CASSPGRGEQYF

J gene: TRBJ2-7
V gene: TRBV6-1
CDR3 protein: CASRRVGQGNYEQYF

J gene: TRBJ2-1
V gene: TRBV28
CDR3 protein: CASSLTSTRFHEQFF

J gene: TRBJ2-7
V gene: TRBV7-6
CDR3 protein: CASSFGTGPFYEQYF

J gene: TRBJ2-3
V gene: TRBV5-1
CDR3 protein: CASSLPTTAGSTDTQYF

J gene: TRBJ2-6
V gene: TRBV24-1
CDR3 protein: CATSDSRTGGANVLTF

J gene: TRBJ1-4
V gene: TRBV6-4
CDR3 protein: CATTDFFPFWPHFNEKLFF

J gene: TRBJ2-1
V gene: TRBV21-1
CDR3 protein: CVRDSSYNEQFF

J gene: TRBJ1-2
V gene: TRBV5-1
CDR3 protein: CASSFPDRGYGYTF

J gene: TRBJ2-2
V gene: TRBV6-1
CDR3 protein: CASSRTRSTGELFF